Below, 8 T cell receptor beta chains from the same sample are listed, as sequenced in a study of blood T cell repertoires in COVID-19. Assay: immunoSEQ multiplex PCR; the TCRdb copy retains only in-frame clones and omits some. Of a few hundred thousand clones listed, around 84% are singletons. The sample was peripheral blood. These receptors originate from a man aged 45-65 years with active or convalescent COVID-19.

The CDR3 DNA follows: TGTGCCAGCTCACCGGACATGAACACTGAAGCTTTCTTT. As protein: CASSPDMNTEAFF. The J gene is TRBJ1-1, the V gene TRBV18, with D tentatively TRBD1 (5 bases). The germline V and J ends were trimmed by 3 bases and 0 bases, with 5 bases remaining between them. Looked up from germline, CDR1 is KGHSH and CDR2 is LQKENI. The CDR3 consists of 13 residues.

This clone showed up just a few times. The chain employs TRBV6-1 and TRBJ1-1; 8 nucleotides line up with TRBD1. With V trimmed by 1 base and J by 4 bases, 5 bases remained unmatched. Per germline, CDR1 MNHNS and CDR2 SASEGT. The CDR3 totals 15 residues. CDR3 protein: CASSEVWTGSTEAFF. The CDR3 DNA sequence: TGTGCCAGCAGTGAAGTCTGGACAGGGAGCACTGAAGCTTTCTTT.

Ten or more counts support this clone. The rearrangement links TRBV11-2 to TRBJ2-7, with 7 bases that match TRBD1. The germline CDR1 and CDR2 sequences are SGHAT and FQNNGV. V trimming: 5 bases; J trimming: 3 bases; junction bases outside the gene matches: 16. This CDR3 is built from 17 residues. As DNA, the CDR3 is TGTGCCAGCAGCCCCCAAGTGCCGGGACAGCCGATCTACGAGCAGTACGTC. Translated, it gives CASSPQVPGQPIYEQYV.

The chain joins TRBV5-8 to TRBJ2-3, with 10 bases lining up with TRBD2. The V and J ends lost 4 bases and 0 bases, in that order; junction bases with no gene match: 8. The germline gives CDR1 SGHTS, CDR2 YDEGEE. The CDR3 contains 17 residues. The CDR3 reads CASSGGLARWSTDTQYF. The DNA for the CDR3 is TGTGCCAGCAGCGGGGGACTAGCGAGGTGGAGCACAGATACGCAGTATTTT.

This clone was recorded a few times. The genes are TRBV7-8 and TRBJ1-6, with 9 bases that match TRBD1. Germline values: CDR1 SGHVS, CDR2 FQNEAQ. The CDR3 contains 15 residues. Trimming took 3 bases from V and 3 from J; bases not matched to a gene: 0. The CDR3 loop reads CASSLTGGYNSPLHF. CDR3 in DNA: TGTGCCAGCAGCTTGACAGGGGGCTATAATTCACCCCTCCACTTT.

This chain links TRBV5-1 with TRBJ1-2, with TRBD1 matching over 11 bases. Unmatched junction bases numbered 3, after V lost 0 bases and J lost 8 bases. Germline values: CDR1 SGHRS, CDR2 YFSETQ. This CDR3 comprises 14 residues. CDR3 nucleotides: TGCGCCAGCAGCTTGGGCCGGACAGGGGGCGGCTACACCTTC. This codes for CASSLGRTGGGYTF.

This rearrangement joins TRBV28 to TRBJ1-5, with 7 bases aligning to TRBD1. Trimming cost V 2 bases and J 8 bases; bases outside gene matches: 9. Germline values: CDR1 MDHEN, CDR2 SYDVKM. There are 15 residues in the CDR3. DNA for the CDR3: TGTGCCAGCAGTTTAGGAGGGACAGAGAAGGAGCCCCAGCATTTT. Translation: CASSLGGTEKEPQHF.

The chain uses TRBV7-9 and TRBJ1-5, with 9 positions matching TRBD1. The CDR3 is made up of 13 amino acids. Trimming took 2 bases from V and 7 from J; bases not matched to a gene: 0. The germline V gene has CDR1 SEHNR and CDR2 FQNEAQ (reference sequence). CDR3: CASSLTGGQPQHF. CDR3 in DNA: TGTGCCAGCAGCTTAACAGGGGGCCAGCCCCAGCATTTT.